Described below is a single T cell receptor beta chain sequence and its context. The data belong to a study of blood T cell repertoires in COVID-19. Study-level information: COVID-19 samples from acute and convalescent phases originated in the United States, Italy and Spain. The analysed material was cDNA or gDNA that came from T cells, B-cell-depleted T cells, or PBMCs.

In the original workflow: The assay estimated nucleated cells by amplifying reference gene primers. Libraries were prepared by immunoSEQ multiplex PCR; TCRdb keeps only in-frame clonotypes and omits some of them. D and trimming were read from the DNA, whereas the V and J calls and clone size are those reported in that table. The data contain roughly 130,000 clones, approximately 83% of them singletons. The source of this sequence is a woman aged 45-60 years with acute or convalescent COVID-19. The specimen was peripheral blood.

DNA for the CDR3: TGTGCCATCAGTGCAGGGTCTCGTGGCTACACCTTC. This codes for CAISAGSRGYTF. The chain joins TRBV10-3 to TRBJ1-2; weak D call: TRBD1 (5 bases). Trimming shortened V by 4 bases and J by 7 bases, and 10 bases separated the two germline ends. This CDR3 comprises 12 residues. Per germline, CDR1 ENHRY and CDR2 SYGVKD.